Below, one T cell receptor beta chain is given with its context. What it recognizes is unknown. Trimming took 5 bases from V and 4 from J, leaving 14 bases between them. The CDR3 has 14 residues. CDR1 and CDR2 (germline): SGHTA, FQGTGA. Sequencing used immunoSEQ multiplex PCR; TCRdb keeps in-frame clones, though not all of them. The data contain some 43,000 clones, 92% of them singletons. These data are taken from a study of cytomegalovirus exposure and HLA in healthy donors. The study, taken as a whole, reports: High sensitivity and specificity were reportedly achieved when the classifier diagnosed cytomegalovirus status.

The chain carries TRBV7-3 and TRBJ1-2; no definite D call. The material sequenced was PBMCs. This receptor was taken from a man younger than 30 in good health and CMV-seronegative. CDR3 coding DNA: TGTGCCAGCAGCCGAGCCCCCGCGGGCTATGGCTACACCTTC. Translated, it gives CASSRAPAGYGYTF.